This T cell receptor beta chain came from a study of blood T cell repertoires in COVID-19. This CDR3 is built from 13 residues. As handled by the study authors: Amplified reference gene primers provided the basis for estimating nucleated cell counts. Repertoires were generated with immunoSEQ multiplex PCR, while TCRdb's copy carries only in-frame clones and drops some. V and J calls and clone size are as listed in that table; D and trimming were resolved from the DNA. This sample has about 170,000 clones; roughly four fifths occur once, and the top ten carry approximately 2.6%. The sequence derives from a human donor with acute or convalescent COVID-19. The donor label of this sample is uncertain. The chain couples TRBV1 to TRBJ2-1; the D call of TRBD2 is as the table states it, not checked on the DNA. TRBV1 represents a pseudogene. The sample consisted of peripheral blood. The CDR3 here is CTSSPPMPNEQFF. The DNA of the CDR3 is TGCACCAGCAGTCCTCCTATGCCCAATGAGCAGTTCTTC.